The following is a TCR beta chain sequence with its context. What it recognizes is unknown. Libraries were prepared by immunoSEQ multiplex PCR; TCRdb keeps only in-frame clonotypes and omits some of them. The sample consists of around 160,000 clones, approximately 88% of them appearing once. Trimming took off 8 bases at V and 1 base at J, with 11 bases between the two ends. This CDR3 has 12 residues. Germline V gives CDR1 SQVTM, CDR2 ANQGSEA. This entry is derived from a study of T cell responses to AZD1222 COVID-19 vaccine. The overall study: Timing groups of about 4 and about 12 weeks for second doses were pooled.

Study-level results: It was only a handful of AZD1222 recipients who were seropositive at baseline. Repertoire collection took place solely once the T cell response had peaked. An increase in Spike-specific TCR breadth and depth was observed after two AZD1222 doses.

The sample in question was peripheral blood, obtained on day 0 of AZD1222 vaccination. The sequence derives from an adult in good health. The gene calls are TRBV29-1 and TRBJ1-2, with D unclear. DNA for the CDR3: TGCAGCTTCAGGCAGTTTAACTATGGCTACACCTTC. Encoded protein: CSFRQFNYGYTF.